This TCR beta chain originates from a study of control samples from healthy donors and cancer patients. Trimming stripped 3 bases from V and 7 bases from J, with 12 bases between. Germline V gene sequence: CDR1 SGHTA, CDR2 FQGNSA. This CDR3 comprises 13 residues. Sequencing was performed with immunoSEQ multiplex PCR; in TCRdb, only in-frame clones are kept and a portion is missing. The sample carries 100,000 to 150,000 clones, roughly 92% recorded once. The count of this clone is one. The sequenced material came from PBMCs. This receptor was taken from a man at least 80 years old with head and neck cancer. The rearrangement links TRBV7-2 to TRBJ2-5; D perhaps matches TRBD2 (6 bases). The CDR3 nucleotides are TGTGCCAGCAGCTTCGGCGCGCGGGGGACCCAGTACTTC. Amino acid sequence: CASSFGARGTQYF.